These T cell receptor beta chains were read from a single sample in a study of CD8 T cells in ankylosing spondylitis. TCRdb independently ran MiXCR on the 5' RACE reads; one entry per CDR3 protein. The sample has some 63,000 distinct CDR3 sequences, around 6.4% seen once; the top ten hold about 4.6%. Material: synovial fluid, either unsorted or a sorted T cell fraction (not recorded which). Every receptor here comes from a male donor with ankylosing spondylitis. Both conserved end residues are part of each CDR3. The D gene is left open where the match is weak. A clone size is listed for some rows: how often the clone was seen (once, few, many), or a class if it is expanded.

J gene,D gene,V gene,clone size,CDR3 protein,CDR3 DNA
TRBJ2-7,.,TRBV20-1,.,CSAKNGFPEVYEQYF,TGCAGTGCTAAGAACGGTTTCCCGGAGGTCTACGAGCAGTACTTC
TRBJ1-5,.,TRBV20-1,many,CSAIFGTESNQPQHF,TGCAGTGCTATTTTTGGGACGGAAAGCAATCAGCCCCAGCATTTT
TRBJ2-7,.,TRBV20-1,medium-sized,CSVVGNQPFRFYEQYF,TGCAGTGTCGTGGGGAACCAGCCTTTCCGTTTTTACGAGCAGTACTTC
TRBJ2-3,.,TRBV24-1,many,CATSDPDKKDTQYF,TGTGCCACCAGTGATCCGGACAAGAAGGACACGCAGTATTTT
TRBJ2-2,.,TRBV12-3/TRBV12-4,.,CASSLARGGHRGAVFF,.
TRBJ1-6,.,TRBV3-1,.,CASSELRVGRSNSPLHF,TGTGCCAGCAGCGAACTCAGGGTGGGGCGCAGTAATTCACCCCTCCACTTT
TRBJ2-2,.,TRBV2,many,CASSRQGTGELFF,TGTGCCAGCAGTCGCCAGGGGACCGGGGAGCTGTTTTTT
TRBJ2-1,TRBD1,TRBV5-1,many,CASSLGTGVNEQFF,TGCGCCAGCAGCTTGGGGACAGGGGTAAATGAGCAGTTCTTC
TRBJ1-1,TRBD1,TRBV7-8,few,CASSPTGGAWRAFF,TGTGCCAGCAGCCCCACAGGGGGCGCATGGAGAGCTTTCTTT
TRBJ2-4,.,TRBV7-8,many,CASSSQQGLINIQYF,TGTGCCAGCAGCTCTCAACAGGGCCTCATAAACATTCAGTACTTC
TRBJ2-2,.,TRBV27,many,CASSLMRPIGSHTGELFF,TGTGCCAGCAGTTTAATGCGTCCGATTGGTTCCCACACCGGGGAGCTGTTTTTT
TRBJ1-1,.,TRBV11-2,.,CASSSSRTVTEAFF,TGTGCCAGCAGCTCCTCCCGAACCGTCACTGAAGCTTTCTTT
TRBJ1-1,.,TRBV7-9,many,CASSLHFGGDTEAFF,TGTGCCAGCAGCTTGCACTTCGGGGGGGACACTGAAGCTTTCTTT
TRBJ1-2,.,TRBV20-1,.,CSARAPGDGYTF,TGCAGTGCTAGGGCCCCCGGGGATGGCTACACCTTC
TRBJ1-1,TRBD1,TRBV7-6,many,CASSSGQGAATFF,TGTGCCAGCAGCTCCGGACAGGGGGCAGCAACTTTCTTT
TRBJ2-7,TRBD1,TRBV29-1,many,CSGKSGTGGYEQYF,TGCAGCGGTAAATCCGGGACAGGGGGCTACGAGCAGTACTTC
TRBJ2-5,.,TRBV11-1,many,CASSARDTYQETQYF,TGTGCCAGCAGCGCGCGGGACACCTACCAAGAGACCCAGTACTTC
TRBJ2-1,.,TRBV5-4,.,CASSLALERDEQFF,TGTGCCAGCAGCTTGGCCCTAGAGCGGGATGAGCAGTTCTTC
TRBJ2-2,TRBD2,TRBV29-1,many,CSVPGTSAQNTGELFF,TGCAGCGTTCCCGGGACTAGCGCGCAGAACACCGGGGAGCTGTTTTTT
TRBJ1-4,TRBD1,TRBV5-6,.,CASSFRTGPNEKLFF,TGTGCCAGCAGCTTTAGGACAGGACCTAATGAAAAACTGTTTTTT
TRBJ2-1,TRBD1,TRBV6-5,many,CASRGQGAYEQFF,TGTGCCAGTAGGGGACAGGGGGCCTATGAGCAGTTCTTC
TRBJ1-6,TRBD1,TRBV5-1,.,CASSTSTGQNSPLHF,TGCGCCAGCAGCACGTCGACAGGGCAGAATTCACCCCTCCACTTT
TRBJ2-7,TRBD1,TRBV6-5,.,CASSSPRGRYEQYF,TGTGCCAGCAGTTCGCCCAGGGGGCGTTACGAGCAGTACTTC
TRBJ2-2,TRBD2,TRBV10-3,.,CAISLSPSSGRITGELFF,TGTGCCATCAGTTTGTCCCCCTCTAGCGGGAGGATCACCGGGGAGCTGTTTTTT
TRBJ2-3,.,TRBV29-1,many,CSVEDGLVHTDTQYF,TGCAGCGTTGAAGATGGTCTCGTACACACAGATACGCAGTATTTT
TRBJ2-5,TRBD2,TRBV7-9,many,CASSPRGSPGGETQYF,TGTGCCAGCAGCCCGCGAGGGTCTCCGGGGGGGGAGACCCAGTACTTC
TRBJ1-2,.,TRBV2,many,CASSGDRAGTF,TGTGCCAGCAGTGGGGACCGGGCCGGCACCTTC
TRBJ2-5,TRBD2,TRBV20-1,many,CSARIRGRVQETQYF,TGCAGTGCTAGAATCCGCGGGAGGGTCCAAGAGACCCAGTACTTC
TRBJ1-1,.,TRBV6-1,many,CASSEGGGMNTEAFF,TGTGCCAGCAGTGAAGGCGGGGGCATGAACACTGAAGCTTTCTTT
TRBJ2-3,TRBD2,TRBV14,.,CASSQERGAGESVFTDTQYF,TGTGCCAGCAGCCAAGAGAGGGGAGCGGGAGAATCGGTTTTCACAGATACGCAGTATTTT
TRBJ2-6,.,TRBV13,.,CASSFLYGANVLTF,TGTGCCAGCAGCTTTCTGTATGGGGCCAACGTCCTGACTTTC